This T cell receptor (beta chain) was sequenced for a study of CD8 T cells in Susac syndrome. Germline V CDR1 and CDR2: KGHSH, LQKENI. V lost 0 bases, J lost 2 bases, and 4 bases stayed unmatched. This CDR3 comprises 16 residues. On this clonotype: The antigen is unknown.

The authors negatively isolated CD8+ and CD4+ T cells and FACS-enriched TEMRA cells. The study's findings and limits: By the study's own acknowledgment, its TCR sequencing and HLA analysis included relatively few individuals.

Random hexamers served to reverse transcribe roughly 0.5 to 1 ug RNA. The CDR3 of TCR beta was amplified by immunoSEQ multiplex PCR across 54 Vbeta and 13 Jbeta. Each CDR3 protein is one row after TCRdb ran MiXCR on the immunoSEQ multiplex PCR reads. This table has about 300,000 distinct CDR3 sequences, about 82% appearing once. The TCR originated in a human donor with multiple sclerosis. The chain joins TRBV18 to TRBJ2-7; TRBD2 aligns across 10 bases. Sequencing was done on a sample of CD8+ T cells from PBMCs. The CDR3 DNA is TGTGCCAGCTCACCACCGATCAGCGGGAGGGCCTACGAGCAGTACTTC. Protein: CASSPPISGRAYEQYF.